One and the same sample provided the 24 T cell receptor beta chains below, sequenced in a study of T cell responses to AZD1222 COVID-19 vaccine. Profiled with immunoSEQ multiplex PCR; TCRdb holds only in-frame clones, not every one. The data contain 180,000 or so clones, 75% to 90% of them singletons. The sample here was peripheral blood, taken 28 days after the second dose of the MenACWY control vaccine. All receptors derive from an adult who received the MenACWY meningococcal vaccine as a control.

The chain combines TRBV28 with TRBJ2-3; D uncertain. CDR1 MDHEN and CDR2 SYDVKM come from the germline V gene. The V and J ends lost 2 bases and 3 bases respectively, with 12 bases between them. CDR3 size: 15 residues. Here the CDR3 reads CASSLAFRATDTQYF. CDR3 nucleotides: TGTGCCAGCAGTTTAGCCTTTCGAGCGACAGATACGCAGTATTTT.

Only one count was recorded for this clone. The rearrangement links TRBV27 to TRBJ2-7, with D tentatively TRBD2 (6 bases). Germline V gene data show CDR1 as MNHEY and CDR2 as SMNVEV (reference sequence). The germline V and J ends were trimmed by 2 bases and 3 bases, with 11 bases remaining between them. The CDR3 spans 14 residues. The DNA for the CDR3 is TGTGCCAGCAGTTTAGGAGGGTCCTACTACGAGCAGTACTTC. Amino acids: CASSLGGSYYEQYF.

This clone was seen once. V is TRBV30 and J is TRBJ2-5; no definite D call. Trimming pared 3 bases from V and 2 bases from J, leaving 10 bases between. The V gene's germline CDR1 is GTSNPN and CDR2 SVGIG (reference sequence). The CDR3 extends over 13 amino acids. For the CDR3, the DNA is TGTGCCTGGAGCCCGAACCTACAAGAGACCCAGTACTTC. Residues: CAWSPNLQETQYF.

The chain carries TRBV28 and TRBJ1-2, with 8 bases that match TRBD1. V shed 5 bases, J shed 2 bases, and the junction held 4 bases outside the gene matches. The germline gives CDR1 MDHEN, CDR2 SYDVKM. This CDR3 comprises 14 residues. CDR3 DNA sequence: TGTGCCAGCAGTACCCCAGGGGGCAACTATGGCTACACCTTC. It is translated as CASSTPGGNYGYTF.

This chain uses TRBV12-3 or TRBV12-4 with TRBJ2-5, with 7 bases matching TRBD1. V trimming: 6 bases; J trimming: 2 bases; junction bases outside the gene matches: 3. This CDR3 region has 13 residues. The chain's CDR3 is CASRRDRQETQYF. The CDR3 DNA reads as TGTGCCAGCAGACGGGACAGACAAGAGACCCAGTACTTC.

This clone was seen a single time. The genes are TRBV20-1 and TRBJ1-2; no definite D call. CDR3 size: 10 residues. The germline gives CDR1 DFQATT, CDR2 SNEGSKA (reference sequence). Trimming cost V 4 bases and J 8 bases, with 8 bases left between them. The CDR3: CSAMSPGYTF. In nucleotides, the CDR3 is TGCAGTGCTATGAGCCCGGGCTACACCTTC.

This rearrangement joins TRBV11-1 to TRBJ2-7; unclear D gene. Trimming shortened V by 0 bases and J by 5 bases, and 11 bases separated the two germline ends. This CDR3 region has 14 residues. Per germline, CDR1 SGHAT and CDR2 FQDESV (reference sequence). The CDR3 sequence: CASSLAWQSDEQYF. DNA for the CDR3: TGTGCCAGCAGCTTAGCGTGGCAGAGCGACGAGCAGTACTTC.

The rearrangement links TRBV11-2 to TRBJ1-1, with 10 bases that match TRBD1. Per the germline V gene, CDR1 is SGHAT and CDR2 is FQNNGV. This CDR3 contains 15 residues. With V trimmed by 5 bases and J by 4 bases, 7 bases remained unmatched. The chain's CDR3 is CASSPFGTGATEAFF. As DNA, the CDR3 is TGTGCCAGCAGCCCCTTCGGGACAGGGGCCACTGAAGCTTTCTTT.

The CDR3 bases are TGTGCCAGCAGCCTGGACCCCACGAGGAGAAACATTCAGTACTTC. Translation gives CASSLDPTRRNIQYF. J is TRBJ2-4 and V is TRBV7-8; D call uncertain. Deletions cut 5 bases from V and 6 bases from J, with 17 bases between. The CDR3 consists of 15 residues. Germline V gives CDR1 SGHVS, CDR2 FQNEAQ.

V gene TRBV30 combines with J gene TRBJ1-1; D remains unclear. V shed 5 bases and J shed 3 bases, with 10 bases lying between them. The length of the CDR3 is 12 residues. CDR1 is GTSNPN and CDR2 is SVGIG in the germline V gene (reference sequence). In DNA, the CDR3 is TGTGCCTGGGGACGGAGCGACACTGAAGCTTTCTTT. It translates to CAWGRSDTEAFF.

The chain joins TRBV28 to TRBJ1-5; D might be TRBD1 (5 bases). The CDR3 consists of 15 residues. V gave up 5 bases and J gave up 2 bases, with 13 bases separating them. Germline values: CDR1 MDHEN, CDR2 SYDVKM. For the CDR3, the DNA is TGTGCCAGCAGTCCTCCGGGACGAGGCAATCAGCCCCAGCATTTT. Translation: CASSPPGRGNQPQHF.

The chain joins TRBV24-1 to TRBJ2-1; no reliable D call. Germline CDR1 KGHDR, CDR2 SFDVKD. The CDR3 is 16 residues long. Trimming stripped 1 base from V and 0 bases from J, with 9 bases between. Written as DNA, the CDR3 is TGTGCCACCAGTGATTTATCCCCGAGCTCCTACAATGAGCAGTTCTTC. Translated: CATSDLSPSSYNEQFF.

This sequence joins TRBV5-6 and TRBJ1-2; the D gene is possibly TRBD1 (5 bases). V lost 4 bases and J lost 6, with 22 bases in between. Germline values: CDR1 SGHDT, CDR2 YYEEEE. The CDR3 consists of 16 residues. In DNA form, the CDR3 reads TGTGCCAGCAGCCATCCCCCCGGGACCCCTTGGGATGGCTACACCTTC. Translating gives CASSHPPGTPWDGYTF. Full variable domain (rest looked up from reference TRBV5-6 and TRBJ1-2): DAGVTQSPTHLIKTRGQQVTLRCSPKSGHDTVSWYQQALGQGPQFIFQYYEEEERQRGNFPDRFSGHQFPNYSSELNVNALLLGDSALYLCASSHPPGTPWDGYTFGSGTRLTVV.

The V call is TRBV28, the J call TRBJ1-1; D might be TRBD1 (5 bases). The V gene's germline CDR1 is MDHEN and CDR2 SYDVKM. The CDR3 covers 14 residues. Trimming took off 7 bases at V and 0 bases at J, with 12 bases between the two ends. As DNA, the CDR3 is TGTGCCAGCACCTCGGGGCCCATGAACACTGAAGCTTTCTTT. Amino acid sequence: CASTSGPMNTEAFF.

The gene calls are TRBV7-2 and TRBJ2-7, with 10 bases lining up with TRBD1. Germline V gene data show CDR1 as SGHTA and CDR2 as FQGNSA. The V gene end was trimmed by 4 bases and the J gene end by 3 bases; junction bases not matched to a gene: 9. The length of the CDR3 is 16 residues. The CDR3 DNA reads as TGTGCCAGCAGCTCCCCCGGGACAGGGGTACTCTACGAGCAGTACTTC. It is translated as CASSSPGTGVLYEQYF.

The chain couples TRBV28 to TRBJ2-5, with 8 positions matching TRBD1. The trim removed 5 bases at V and 3 bases at J, leaving 11 bases unmatched. CDR1 is MDHEN and CDR2 is SYDVKM in the germline V gene. The CDR3 runs 16 residues. In DNA, the CDR3 is TGTGCCAGCAGTCTCCTACCCGGACAGGGAGAAGAGACCCAGTACTTC. It codes for CASSLLPGQGEETQYF.

This clone showed up just once. J is TRBJ1-2 and V is TRBV12-3 or TRBV12-4; 8 positions agree with TRBD1. This CDR3 has 13 amino acids. The ends lost 3 bases at V and 6 bases at J; junction bases unmatched: 3. CDR3: CASSLTGVNGYTF. CDR3 coding DNA: TGTGCCAGCAGTTTGACAGGGGTGAATGGCTACACCTTC.

The rearrangement uses TRBV7-8 and TRBJ2-7; 7 bases are a match to TRBD1. Germline V gives CDR1 SGHVS, CDR2 FQNEAQ. Germline trimming cut 5 bases from V and 0 bases from J; bases unmatched to any gene: 10. The CDR3 has 16 residues. The CDR3 region has the DNA TGTGCCAGCAGCCCCTGGACAGGTTTATTCTCCTACGAGCAGTACTTC. Translation: CASSPWTGLFSYEQYF.

J is TRBJ2-7 and V is TRBV28, with D tentatively TRBD2 (5 bases). Germline assignment: CDR1 MDHEN and CDR2 SYDVKM. The CDR3 spans 14 residues. V was cut by 7 bases and J by 0 bases, with 13 bases left in between. Written as DNA, the CDR3 is TGTGCCAGCACCGAGGACTGGGTCTCCTACGAGCAGTACTTC. The encoded protein is CASTEDWVSYEQYF.

The rearrangement joins TRBV28 to TRBJ1-5, with D possibly matching TRBD1 (6 bases). Germline values: CDR1 MDHEN, CDR2 SYDVKM. The V and J ends lost 7 bases and 1 base respectively, with 14 bases between them. The CDR3 consists of 15 residues. In DNA form, the CDR3 reads TGTGCCAGCACCCGGACAGTGAACAGCAATCAGCCCCAGCATTTT. It is translated as CASTRTVNSNQPQHF.

The V and J genes are TRBV10-3 and TRBJ1-5, with a possible D match to TRBD1 (5 bases). CDR3 length: 14 amino acids. Germline CDR1 is ENHRY and CDR2 is SYGVKD. V lost 6 bases, J lost 5 bases, and 14 bases lay in between. The CDR3 is CAIRDTGPHQPQHF. In DNA form, the CDR3 reads TGTGCCATCAGGGACACCGGGCCCCATCAGCCCCAGCATTTT.

The chain carries TRBV28 and TRBJ2-5, with D maybe TRBD1 (6 bases). Germline V gene data show CDR1 as MDHEN and CDR2 as SYDVKM. Between the trimmed V and J ends, which lost 9 bases and 5 bases, there was a span of 13 bases. The CDR3 has 12 residues. CDR3 residues: CASTGPEETQYF. In DNA form, the CDR3 reads TGTGCCAGTACAGGGCCCGAGGAGACCCAGTACTTC.

The J gene is TRBJ1-5, the V gene TRBV30, with D tentatively TRBD1 (5 bases). There are 13 residues in the CDR3. The V end lost 2 bases, the J end lost 5 bases, and 10 bases lay between the germline ends. CDR1 is GTSNPN and CDR2 is SVGIG in the germline V gene (reference sequence). CDR3 protein: CAWSRQGHQPQHF. The CDR3 nucleotides are TGTGCCTGGAGTAGGCAGGGACATCAGCCCCAGCATTTT. The full variable domain, rest sourced from reference TRBV30 and TRBJ1-5, is SQTIHQWPATLVQPVGSPLSLECTVEGTSNPNLYWYRQAAGRGLQLLFYSVGIGQISSEVPQNLSASRPQDRQFILSSKKLLLSDSGFYLCAWSRQGHQPQHFGDGTRLSIL.

Here the CDR3 DNA reads TGTGCCAGCAGCACATGGACGGCTAGTGCTGAAAAACTGTTTTTT. Amino acids: CASSTWTASAEKLFF. The genes are TRBV5-4 and TRBJ1-4; D is ambiguous. Per the germline V gene, CDR1 is SGHNT and CDR2 is YYREEE (reference sequence). The CDR3 runs to 15 residues. The ends were cut back, 4 bases at V and 7 bases at J, with 17 bases in the middle.